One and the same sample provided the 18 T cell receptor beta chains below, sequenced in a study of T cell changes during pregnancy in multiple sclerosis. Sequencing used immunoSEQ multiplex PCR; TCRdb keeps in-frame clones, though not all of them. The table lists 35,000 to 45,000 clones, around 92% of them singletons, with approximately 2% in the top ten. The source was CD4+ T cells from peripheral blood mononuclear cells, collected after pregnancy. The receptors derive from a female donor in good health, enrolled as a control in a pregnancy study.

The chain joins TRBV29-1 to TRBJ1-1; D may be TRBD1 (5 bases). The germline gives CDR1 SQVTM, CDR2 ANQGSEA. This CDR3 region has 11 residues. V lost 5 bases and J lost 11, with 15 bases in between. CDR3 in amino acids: CSVSGDLKAFF. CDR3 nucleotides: TGCAGCGTTTCGGGGGATCTCAAGGCTTTCTTT.

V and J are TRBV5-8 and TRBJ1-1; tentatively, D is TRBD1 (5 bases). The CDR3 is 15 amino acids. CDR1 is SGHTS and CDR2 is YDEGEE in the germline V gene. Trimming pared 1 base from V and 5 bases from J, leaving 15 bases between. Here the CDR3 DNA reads TGTGCCAGCAGCTTGAGGTGGCAGGGTCGGACTGAAGCTTTCTTT. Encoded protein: CASSLRWQGRTEAFF.

The chain's CDR3 is CATRTISNEQFF. For the CDR3, the DNA is TGCGCCACCAGGACTATATCGAATGAGCAGTTCTTC. J is TRBJ2-1 and V is TRBV4-1, with D perhaps matching TRBD2 (6 bases). CDR3 length equals 12 residues. Trimming pared 10 bases from V and 7 bases from J, leaving 14 bases between. The germline CDR1 and CDR2 sequences are MGHRA and YSYEKL.

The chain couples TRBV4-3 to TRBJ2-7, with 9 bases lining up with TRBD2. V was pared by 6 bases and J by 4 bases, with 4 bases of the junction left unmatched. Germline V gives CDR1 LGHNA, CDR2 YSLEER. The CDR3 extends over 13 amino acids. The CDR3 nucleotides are TGCGCCAGCAGGGGCGGGAGGGCTTACGAGCAGTACTTC. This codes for CASRGGRAYEQYF.

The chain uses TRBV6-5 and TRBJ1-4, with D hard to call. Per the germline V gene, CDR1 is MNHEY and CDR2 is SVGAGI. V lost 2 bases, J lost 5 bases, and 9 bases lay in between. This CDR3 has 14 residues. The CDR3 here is CASSYGGLNEKLFF. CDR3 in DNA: TGTGCCAGCAGTTACGGAGGGTTAAATGAAAAACTGTTTTTT.

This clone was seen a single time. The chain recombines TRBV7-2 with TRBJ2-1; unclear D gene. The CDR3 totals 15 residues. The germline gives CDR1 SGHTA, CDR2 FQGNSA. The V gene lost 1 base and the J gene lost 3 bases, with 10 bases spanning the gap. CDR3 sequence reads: CASSLEGRSYNEQFF. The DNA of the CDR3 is TGTGCCAGCAGCTTAGAAGGAAGGAGCTACAATGAGCAGTTCTTC.

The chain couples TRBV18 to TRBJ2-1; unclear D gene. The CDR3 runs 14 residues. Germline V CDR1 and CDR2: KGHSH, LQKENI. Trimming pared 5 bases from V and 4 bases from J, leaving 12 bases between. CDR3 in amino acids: CASSITRTYNEQFF. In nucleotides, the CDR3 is TGTGCCAGCTCAATTACGCGTACTTACAATGAGCAGTTCTTC.

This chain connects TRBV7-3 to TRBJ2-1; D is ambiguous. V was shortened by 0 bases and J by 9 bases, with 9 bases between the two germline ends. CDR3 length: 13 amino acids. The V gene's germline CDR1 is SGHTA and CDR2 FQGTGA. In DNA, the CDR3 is TGTGCCAGCAGCTTAACGGTGTCCGGTGAGCAGTTCTTC. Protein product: CASSLTVSGEQFF.

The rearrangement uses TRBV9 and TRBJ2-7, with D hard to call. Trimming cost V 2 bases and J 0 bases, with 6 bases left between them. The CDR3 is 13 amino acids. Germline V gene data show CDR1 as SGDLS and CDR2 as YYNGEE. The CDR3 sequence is CASSVGFSYEQYF. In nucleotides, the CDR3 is TGTGCCAGCAGCGTGGGCTTCTCCTACGAGCAGTACTTC.

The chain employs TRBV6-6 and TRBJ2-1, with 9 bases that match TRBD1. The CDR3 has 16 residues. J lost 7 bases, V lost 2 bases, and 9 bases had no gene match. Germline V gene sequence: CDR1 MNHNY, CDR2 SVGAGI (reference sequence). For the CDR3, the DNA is TGTGCCAGCAGTTACACCTCCGGGACAGGGTCTAATGAGCAGTTCTTC. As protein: CASSYTSGTGSNEQFF.

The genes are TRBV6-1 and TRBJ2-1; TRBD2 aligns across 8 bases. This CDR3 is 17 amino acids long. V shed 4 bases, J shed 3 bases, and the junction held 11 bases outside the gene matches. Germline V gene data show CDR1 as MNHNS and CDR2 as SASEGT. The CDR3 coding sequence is TGTGCCAGCAGTGGGCCCCCCGGGGGGGCCTACTACAATGAGCAGTTCTTC. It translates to CASSGPPGGAYYNEQFF.

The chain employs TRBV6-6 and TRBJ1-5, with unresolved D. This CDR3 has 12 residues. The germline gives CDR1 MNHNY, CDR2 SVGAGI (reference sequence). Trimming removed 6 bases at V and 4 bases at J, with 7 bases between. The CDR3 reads CASRADNQPQHF. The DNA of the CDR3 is TGTGCCAGCAGGGCAGATAATCAGCCCCAGCATTTT.

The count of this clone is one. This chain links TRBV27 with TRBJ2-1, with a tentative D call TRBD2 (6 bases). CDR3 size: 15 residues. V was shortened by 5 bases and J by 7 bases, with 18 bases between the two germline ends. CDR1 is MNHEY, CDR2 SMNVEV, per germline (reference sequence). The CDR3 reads CASSPRRAQGNEQFF. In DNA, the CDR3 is TGTGCCAGCAGTCCTCGGAGGGCCCAGGGAAATGAGCAGTTCTTC.

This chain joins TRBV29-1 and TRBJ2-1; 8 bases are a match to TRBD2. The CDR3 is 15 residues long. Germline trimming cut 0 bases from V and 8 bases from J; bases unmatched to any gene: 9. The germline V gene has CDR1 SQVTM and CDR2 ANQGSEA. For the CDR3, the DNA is TGCAGCGTTGAAGACTCCGGGAGGGGGGATGATGAGCAGTTCTTC. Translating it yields CSVEDSGRGDDEQFF.

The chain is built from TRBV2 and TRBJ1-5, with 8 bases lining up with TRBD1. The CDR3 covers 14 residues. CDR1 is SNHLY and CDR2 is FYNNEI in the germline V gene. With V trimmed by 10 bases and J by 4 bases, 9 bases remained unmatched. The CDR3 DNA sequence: TGTGCCACCAGCCCGGACAGGGCAAATCAGCCCCAGCATTTT. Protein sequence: CATSPDRANQPQHF.

The CDR3 here is CASSLGQSNQPQHF. The CDR3 nucleotides read TGTGCCAGCAGCTTAGGGCAGAGCAATCAGCCCCAGCATTTT. This chain uses TRBV7-2 with TRBJ1-5; D unresolved. V lost 1 base and J 1 base, leaving 5 bases between the germline ends. The length of the CDR3 is 14 residues. Germline lookup yields CDR1 SGHTA and CDR2 FQGNSA.

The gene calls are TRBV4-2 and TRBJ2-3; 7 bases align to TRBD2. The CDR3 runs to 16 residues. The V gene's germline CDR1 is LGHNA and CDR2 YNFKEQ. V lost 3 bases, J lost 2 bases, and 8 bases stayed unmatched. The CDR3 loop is CASSHWGGRPTDTQYF. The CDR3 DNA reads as TGTGCCAGCAGCCATTGGGGGGGACGACCCACAGATACGCAGTATTTT.

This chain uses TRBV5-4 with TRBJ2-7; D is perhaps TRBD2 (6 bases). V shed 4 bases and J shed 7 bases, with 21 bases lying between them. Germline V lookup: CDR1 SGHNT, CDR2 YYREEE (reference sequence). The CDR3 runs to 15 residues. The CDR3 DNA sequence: TGTGCCAGCAGCCCTGGGGGTGGGAGGCCCTGGGAGCAGTACTTC. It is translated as CASSPGGGRPWEQYF.